The 2 T cell receptor beta chains below all came from one sample that was sequenced in a study of cytomegalovirus exposure and HLA in healthy donors (dated by TCRdb to about 2017). The library was made by the immunoSEQ multiplex PCR assay. For the multiplex PCR, a mixture combining 60 forward primers for TCR Vbeta segments and 13 reverse primers for TCR Jbeta segments was used. TCRdb took this table from immuneACCESS and kept in-frame rearrangements with V and J called. Such tables lack part of the clones; where checked against another copy, unresolved V genes explain under half of the gap, and the rest is unexplained. Within this sample are some 150,000 clones, with roughly 70% of them counted one time only. Approximately 4% of the sample comes from the top ten. Sequenced input: PBMCs. These receptors were obtained from a man aged 50 to 60 in good health and CMV-seropositive.

The chain carries TRBV29-1 and TRBJ1-1; D is undetermined. Germline-derived CDR1 and CDR2 are SQVTM and ANQGSEA. The V and J ends lost 8 bases and 8 bases respectively, with 6 bases between them. The CDR3 runs 8 residues. CDR3 DNA: TGCAGCCTTCTAGAAGCTTTCTTT. Translation gives CSLLEAFF.

The chain recombines TRBV6-5 with TRBJ1-5; D remains unclear. Germline assignment: CDR1 MNHEY and CDR2 SVGAGI. V was pared by 9 bases and J by 0 bases, with 12 bases between. The CDR3 is made up of 14 amino acids. The CDR3 DNA follows: TGTGCCAGTAACAGACGCTATAGCAATCAGCCCCAGCATTTT. It specifies CASNRRYSNQPQHF.